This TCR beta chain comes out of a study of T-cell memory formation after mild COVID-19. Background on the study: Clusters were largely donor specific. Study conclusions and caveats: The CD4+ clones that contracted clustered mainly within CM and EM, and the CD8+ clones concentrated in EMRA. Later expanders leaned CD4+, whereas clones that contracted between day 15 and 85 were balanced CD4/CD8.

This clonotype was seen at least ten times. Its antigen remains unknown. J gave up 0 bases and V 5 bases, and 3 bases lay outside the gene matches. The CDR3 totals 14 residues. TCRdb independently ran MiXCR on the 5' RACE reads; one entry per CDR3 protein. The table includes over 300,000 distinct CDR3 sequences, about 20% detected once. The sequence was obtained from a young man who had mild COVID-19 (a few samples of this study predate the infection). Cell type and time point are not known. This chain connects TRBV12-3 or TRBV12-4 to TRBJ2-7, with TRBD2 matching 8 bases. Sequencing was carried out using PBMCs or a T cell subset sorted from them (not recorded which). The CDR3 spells CASSPGGGSYEQYF. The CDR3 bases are TGTGCCAGCAGTCCCGGGGGGGGCTCCTACGAGCAGTACTTC.